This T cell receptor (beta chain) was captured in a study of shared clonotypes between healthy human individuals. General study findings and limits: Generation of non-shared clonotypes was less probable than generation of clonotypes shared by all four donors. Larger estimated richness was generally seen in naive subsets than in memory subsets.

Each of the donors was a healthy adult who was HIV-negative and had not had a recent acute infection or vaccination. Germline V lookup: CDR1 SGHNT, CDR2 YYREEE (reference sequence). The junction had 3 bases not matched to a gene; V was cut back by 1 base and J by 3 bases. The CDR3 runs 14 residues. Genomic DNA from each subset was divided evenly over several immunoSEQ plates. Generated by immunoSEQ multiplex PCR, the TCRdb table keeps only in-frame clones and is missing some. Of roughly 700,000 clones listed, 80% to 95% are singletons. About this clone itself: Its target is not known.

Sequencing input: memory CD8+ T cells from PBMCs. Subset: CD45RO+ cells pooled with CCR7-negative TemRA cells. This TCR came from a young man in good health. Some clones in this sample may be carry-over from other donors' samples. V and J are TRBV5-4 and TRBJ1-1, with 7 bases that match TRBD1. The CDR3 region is CASSLQGDYTEAFF. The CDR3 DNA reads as TGTGCCAGCAGCTTGCAGGGGGACTACACTGAAGCTTTCTTT.